What follows are 13 T cell receptor beta chains derived from one specimen sequenced in a study of T-cell memory formation after mild COVID-19. Each CDR3 protein gets one entry after TCRdb re-called the 5' RACE reads with MiXCR. The sample lists some 600,000 distinct CDR3 sequences; approximately 15% were seen once. Sequenced: PBMCs or a T cell subset sorted from them (not recorded which). These receptors were taken from an adult woman who had mild COVID-19 (a few samples of this study predate the infection). Cell type and time point are not known.

This chain uses TRBV6-5 with TRBJ2-5; TRBD2 might be the D (5 bases). The germline V gene has CDR1 MNHEY and CDR2 SVGAGI. V dropped 6 bases and J dropped 4 bases, with 24 bases sitting between them. The CDR3 covers 17 residues. The CDR3 reads CASSALSGRVKGETQYF. The CDR3 nucleotides read TGTGCCAGCAGCGCCCTAAGTGGGCGGGTAAAGGGAGAGACCCAGTACTTC.

The chain recombines TRBV5-5 with TRBJ1-5, with D tentatively TRBD1 (5 bases). V was clipped by 0 bases and J by 6 bases, with 16 bases between them. There are 16 residues in the CDR3. CDR1 and CDR2 (germline): SGHKS, YYEKEE (reference sequence). The CDR3, as DNA: TGTGCCAGCAGCTTGGAGCTATACGGGGGAGGTCAGCCCCAGCATTTT. Translating gives CASSLELYGGGQPQHF. Filled out from reference TRBV5-5 and TRBJ1-5, the complete variable domain reads DAGVTQSPTHLIKTRGQQVTLRCSPISGHKSVSWYQQVLGQGPQFIFQYYEKEERGRGNFPDRFSARQFPNYSSELNVNALLLGDSALYLCASSLELYGGGQPQHFGDGTRLSIL.

The chain joins TRBV27 to TRBJ1-2; D is ambiguous. Per the germline V gene, CDR1 is MNHEY and CDR2 is SMNVEV (reference sequence). The CDR3 sequence is 15 residues long. V lost 4 bases to trimming and J lost 5 bases, with 17 bases between them. CDR3 residues: CASSSIRQRFYGYTF. The CDR3 coding sequence is TGTGCCAGCAGTTCTATCCGACAAAGGTTTTATGGCTACACCTTC.

The chain is built from TRBV5-6 and TRBJ1-2, with a tentative D call TRBD1 (5 bases). Trimming took 4 bases from V and 8 from J, leaving 24 bases between them. There are 16 residues in the CDR3. Per germline, CDR1 SGHDT and CDR2 YYEEEE. CDR3 sequence: CASSPGLGLEFGGYTF. DNA for the CDR3: TGTGCCAGCAGCCCGGGGCTGGGCTTGGAGTTTGGAGGCTACACCTTC.

This clonotype has only a few counts. The genes are TRBV7-2 and TRBJ2-5; D is unclear. The CDR3 spans 14 residues. Trimming stripped 1 base from V and 3 bases from J, with 9 bases between. Germline CDR1 reads SGHTA; CDR2 reads FQGNSA. The CDR3 DNA follows: TGTGCCAGCAGCTTAGGAGGCAGAAAAGAGACCCAGTACTTC. Encoded protein: CASSLGGRKETQYF.

This clonotype appeared a few times. V is TRBV20-1 and J is TRBJ2-3; the match to TRBD1 covers 8 bases. Losses at the gene ends were 1 base for V and 4 bases for J; bases not matched to a gene: 13. This CDR3 is 17 amino acids long. CDR1 and CDR2 from the germline V gene are DFQATT and SNEGSKA (reference sequence). DNA of the CDR3: TGCAGTGCTAGAGTTATACAGGGGGGCAAGCGCGCAGATACGCAGTATTTT. Translation: CSARVIQGGKRADTQYF.

Many counts were recorded for this clonotype. This sequence joins TRBV12-3 or TRBV12-4 and TRBJ1-1, with D perhaps TRBD1 (6 bases). The V and J ends lost 3 bases and 8 bases respectively, with 13 bases between them. The CDR3 sequence is 13 residues long. The CDR3 loop reads CASSFSGVGEAFF. The CDR3 DNA follows: TGTGCCAGCAGTTTCTCAGGGGTCGGAGAAGCTTTCTTT.

Many counts were recorded for this clonotype. J is TRBJ2-7 and V is TRBV7-9; no firm D call. The CDR3 extends over 12 amino acids. Trimming removed 0 bases at V and 2 bases at J, with 2 bases between. Germline V gene lookup returns CDR1 SEHNR and CDR2 FQNEAQ (reference sequence). For the CDR3, the DNA is TGTGCCAGCAGCTTAGCAGCCTACGAGCAGTACTTC. This codes for CASSLAAYEQYF. The whole variable domain, remainder taken from reference TRBV7-9 and TRBJ2-7, is DTGVSQNPRHKITKRGQNVTFRCDPISEHNRLYWYRQTLGQGPEFLTYFQNEAQLEKSRLLSDRFSAERPKGSFSTLEIQRTEQGDSAMYLCASSLAAYEQYFGPGTRLTVT.

This clonotype appeared once. This chain joins TRBV12-3 or TRBV12-4 and TRBJ1-2; a weak D match, TRBD1 (5 bases). The CDR3 sequence is 15 residues long. Trimming stripped 9 bases from V and 2 bases from J, with 19 bases between. The CDR3 DNA sequence: TGTGCCAGAGACGACAGAGGCACGAGCAACTATGGCTACACCTTC. This codes for CARDDRGTSNYGYTF.

This clonotype occurred a few times. This sequence joins TRBV7-9 and TRBJ2-7; TRBD1 agrees at 8 bases. CDR3 length: 14 amino acids. Losses at the gene ends were 3 bases for V and 5 bases for J; bases not matched to a gene: 6. Germline assignment: CDR1 SEHNR and CDR2 FQNEAQ (reference sequence). The CDR3 protein is CASSLDRVDDEQYF. The CDR3 bases are TGTGCCAGCAGCTTGGACAGGGTGGACGACGAGCAGTACTTC.

This clonotype appeared a few times. This chain uses TRBV7-3 with TRBJ2-2, with 8 bases fitting TRBD2. The ends lost 6 bases at V and 3 bases at J; junction bases unmatched: 6. In germline, CDR1 is SGHTA, CDR2 FQGTGA. CDR3 length: 15 residues. This CDR3 reads CASSSTSGYTGELFF. The CDR3 bases are TGTGCCAGCAGTTCAACTAGCGGTTACACCGGGGAGCTGTTTTTT.

V usage is TRBV20-1 and J usage is TRBJ2-7; 8 bases are shared with TRBD2. Trimming took 0 bases from V and 4 from J; bases not matched to a gene: 8. CDR1 is DFQATT and CDR2 is SNEGSKA in the germline V gene (reference sequence). The CDR3 is 15 residues long. CDR3: CSARDGSSGWYEQYF. The CDR3 DNA reads TGCAGTGCTAGAGATGGGTCTAGCGGGTGGTACGAGCAGTACTTC.

This clonotype has only a few counts. The chain carries TRBV3-1 and TRBJ2-1; possibly TRBD2 for D (5 bases). CDR1 is LGHDT, CDR2 YNNKEL, per germline (reference sequence). Trimming removed 0 bases from V and 5 bases from J, with 11 bases in between. The length of the CDR3 is 15 residues. The CDR3 DNA sequence: TGTGCCAGCAGCCAAGAAGGGAGCGCTGACAATGAGCAGTTCTTC. This gives the protein CASSQEGSADNEQFF.